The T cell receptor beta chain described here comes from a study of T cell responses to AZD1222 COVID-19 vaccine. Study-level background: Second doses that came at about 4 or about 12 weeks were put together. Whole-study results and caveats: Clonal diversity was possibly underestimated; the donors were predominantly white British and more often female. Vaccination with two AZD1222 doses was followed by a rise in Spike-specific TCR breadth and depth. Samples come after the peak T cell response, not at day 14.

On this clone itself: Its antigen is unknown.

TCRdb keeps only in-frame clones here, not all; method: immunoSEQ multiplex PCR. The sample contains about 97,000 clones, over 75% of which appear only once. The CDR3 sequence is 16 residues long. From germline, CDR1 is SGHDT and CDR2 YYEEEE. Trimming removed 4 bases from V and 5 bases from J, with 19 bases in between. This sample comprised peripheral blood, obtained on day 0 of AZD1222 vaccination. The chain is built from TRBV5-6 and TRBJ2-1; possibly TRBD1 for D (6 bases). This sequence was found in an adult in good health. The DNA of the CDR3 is TGTGCCAGCAGCCCACGCAGGGGAGTCATCCACAATGAGCAGTTCTTC. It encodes CASSPRRGVIHNEQFF.